At least ten counts were recorded for the clone carrying this T cell receptor (beta chain). Both iRepertoire HTBI primers and Arm-PCR of CDR3 regions were used to build the TCR beta libraries. TCRdb itself ran the multiplex PCR reads through MiXCR, one entry per CDR3 protein. The sample records fewer than 550,000 distinct CDR3 sequences, under 25% being singletons. Documented time point: persistent/refractory GD, antithyroid drugs over 5 years with positive TRAb. Researchers made the TCR library from RNA that was extracted from PBMCs. Graves' disease diagnosis followed American Thyroid Association guidelines. These data originate in a study of regulatory T cells in long-lasting Graves disease. There are 13 residues in the CDR3. V lost 2 bases to trimming and J lost 1 base, with 6 bases between them. Germline-derived CDR1 and CDR2 are MNHEY and SVGEGT.

This specimen was peripheral blood mononuclear cells (PBMCs), taken when the disease was refractory, from a patient treated with antithyroid drugs. This chain joins TRBV6-2 or TRBV6-3 and TRBJ2-7; D uncertain. This clonotype originated in a female donor with Graves disease. Here the CDR3 reads CASSYQVSYEQYF. CDR3 sequence (DNA): TGTGCCAGCAGTTACCAGGTGTCCTACGAGCAGTACTTC.